This T cell receptor (beta chain) was documented in a study of T cell responses to AZD1222 COVID-19 vaccine. The study's findings and limits: Donor demographics were predominantly white British with a female majority; clonal diversity may be underestimated.

Comments on this clone: The antigen is undetermined.

Assay: immunoSEQ multiplex PCR; the TCRdb copy retains only in-frame clones and omits some. The table lists 56,000 or so clones, around 80% of them singletons, with 4.5% to 5% in the top ten. This TCR was sampled from an adult who received the AZD1222 COVID-19 vaccine. Sample: peripheral blood, taken 28 days after the second AZD1222 dose.

The CDR3 protein is CSVGRGGGNTIYF. The DNA of the CDR3 is TGCAGCGTTGGGAGGGGAGGTGGAAACACCATATATTTT. The chain has TRBV29-1 and TRBJ1-3; possible D gene TRBD1, 5 bases. Germline V gene sequence: CDR1 SQVTM, CDR2 ANQGSEA. The CDR3 consists of 13 residues. V shed 4 bases and J shed 3 bases, with 10 bases lying between them. Looking up the rest from reference TRBV29-1 and TRBJ1-3 gives the full variable domain: SAVISQKPSRDICQRGTSLTIQCQVDSQVTMMFWYRQQPGQSLTLIATANQGSEATYESGFVIDKFPISRPNLTFSTLTVSNMSPEDSSIYLCSVGRGGGNTIYFGEGSWLTVV.